This TCR beta chain was sequenced for a study of T cells in tumors after PD-1 blockade (dated 2019 in TCRdb). In the study overall: Patients were excluded if they had prior checkpoint blockade, use of systemic immunosuppressants, or recent radiotherapy or other anti-cancer therapy within 4 weeks. Patients received pembrolizumab 200 mg every 3 weeks or cemiplimab 350 mg every 2 weeks. A subset of patients also received ongoing daily vismodegib 150 mg during anti-PD-1 treatment. An average of about 110,000 TCR templates (range roughly 24,000-290,000) and around 36,000 unique clonotypes was obtained for peripheral blood samples. Paired single-cell RNA and TCR sequencing was performed on site-matched tumors from BCC or SCC patients before and after anti-PD-1 therapy. To compare blood and tumor clonotypes, bulk TCR sequencing was performed on about 11 peripheral blood samples from about five patients. RECIST version 1.1 was used to assess clinical response.

Spanning cysteine to phenylalanine, the CDR3 consists of 13 amino acids. The CDR3 DNA has 39 bases and is translated from base 1. The germline V gene yields KGHSH for CDR1 and LQKENI for CDR2. Cut back by 4 bases and 1 base, the V and J ends lie 7 bases apart. The immunoSEQ platform was used to carry out deep TCRbeta sequencing. The source study handled its data this way. Only productive rearrangements were exported from the immunoSEQ Analyzer for further analysis. Bulk TCRbeta clonotypes were assigned T cell phenotypes by matching to single-cell RNA+TCR-seq clones sharing the same TCRbeta sequence. Clone enrichment in tumor was calculated as tumor frequency divided by PBMC frequency from bulk TCR sequencing. TCRs were sorted with GLIPH into specificity groups, meaning clusters of distinct TCRs that share CDR3 motifs and likely recognize common antigens. The table was pulled from immuneACCESS by TCRdb, which kept in-frame rearrangements only. Such tables lose some clones; where checked, under half of the loss comes from unresolved V genes, and the rest has no known cause. V and J calls plus clone size are reproduced from that table; the DNA served to infer D and trimming. The sample includes 60,000 to 70,000 clones, with approximately 79% observed a single time. Over 3.5% of the sample goes to the ten largest clones.

The time point label, read with the paper, signifies: after anti-PD-1 therapy. Genomic DNA extracted from tumor biopsies or peripheral blood was used for bulk TCRbeta sequencing, with input ranging from roughly 550 ng to 6,500 ng. Every patient had histologically proven advanced or metastatic basal or squamous cell carcinoma and was a poor candidate for surgical resection. Of the ten or so patients making up the basal cell carcinoma cohort, 8 or 9 underwent bulk tumor TCR sequencing. This clone was counted a few times. No cognate antigen has been identified for it. Base qualities are missing; no much larger clone stands one base away. Results and caveats for the whole study, not just this receptor: The source of novel T cell clones was not identified and could include lymphoid organs or rare unexpanded clones within the tumor or its periphery. Roughly two fifths of TCR clonotypes from the tumor were detected in blood, and certain novel exhausted tumor clones were present in blood collected before treatment, which suggests recruitment from the periphery.

The material was PBMCs, obtained after anti-PD-1 treatment. Recombination linked TRBV18 to TRBJ1-1; a tentative D match to TRBD1 spans 5 bases. The TCR was taken from a human donor with basal cell carcinoma. The sequenced DNA is TGTGCCAGCTCACGGGGGAAGAACACTGAAGCTTTCTTT. It codes for CASSRGKNTEAFF.